This entry concerns a single T cell receptor beta chain. Here immunoSEQ multiplex PCR was the method, and the copy in TCRdb shows in-frame clones only, minus some. The table has some 82,000 clones, 94% seen once. This specimen belongs to a study of OX40 agonist ivuxolimab in advanced cancers. Trimming left V 0 bases short and J 2 bases short, with 9 bases between. Germline CDR1 is SGDLS and CDR2 is YYNGEE. There are 15 residues in the CDR3. The clonotype originates from an adult with an advanced solid tumor such as melanoma, head and neck, liver or kidney cancer. The J gene is TRBJ1-3, the V gene TRBV9; D may be TRBD1 (5 bases). This specimen was CD4+ or CD8+ T cells sorted from blood, taken in a trial of the OX40 agonist ivuxolimab. CDR3 sequence: CASSVGTGPGNTIYF. CDR3 bases: TGTGCCAGCAGCGTAGGAACAGGCCCTGGAAACACCATATATTTT.